The TCR beta chain under discussion was sequenced for a study of blood T cells in healthy people across ages. There were at least 5.5 micrograms of total RNA extracted from every sample. V was shortened by 6 bases and J by 7 bases, with 16 bases between the two germline ends. This CDR3 is built from 14 residues. A second PCR of roughly 7 to 11 cycles used a sample-barcoded 5' primer and a J-beta primer mix. TCRdb itself ran the 5' RACE reads through MiXCR, one entry per CDR3 protein. Of approximately 780,000 distinct CDR3 sequences listed, 20% to 30% are singletons. Separately, the same data were catalogued under a study of T cells of mothers and their children.

The sequence was collected from a boy aged 10-17 years in good health. The rearrangement links TRBV12-3 or TRBV12-4 to TRBJ2-1, with TRBD2 as a possible D gene (6 bases). Material for sequencing was blood. Here the CDR3 DNA reads TGTGCCAGCAGCGGGGAGGCTTATAGGAATGAGCAGTTCTTC. This gives the protein CASSGEAYRNEQFF.